One and the same sample provided the 29 T cell receptor beta chains below, sequenced in a study of blood T cell repertoires in COVID-19. Using immunoSEQ multiplex PCR, the repertoire was profiled, and TCRdb retains in-frame clones only, with some absent. Here the sample spans roughly 250,000 clones, 88% being singletons. The sample comprised peripheral blood. The receptors here all came from a woman in her 30s with acute or convalescent COVID-19.

On this clone: The same CDR3 arises from other DNA sequences in this sample as well. The rearrangement links TRBV11-1 to TRBJ2-5, with 7 bases identical to TRBD2. Trimming cost V 3 bases and J 4 bases; bases outside gene matches: 8. The CDR3 runs to 15 residues. In germline, CDR1 is SGHAT, CDR2 FQDESV (reference sequence). CDR3 protein: CASSFGRVDGETQYF. The DNA for the CDR3 is TGTGCCAGCAGCTTTGGGAGGGTAGATGGAGAGACCCAGTACTTC.

This chain joins TRBV7-8 and TRBJ1-2; the D gene is possibly TRBD1 (6 bases). Trimming pared 4 bases from V and 4 bases from J, leaving 10 bases between. This CDR3 contains 13 residues. The V gene's germline CDR1 is SGHVS and CDR2 FQNEAQ. Here the CDR3 DNA reads TGTGCCAGCAGCTCGACAGGTGTCTATGGCTACACCTTC. Translation gives CASSSTGVYGYTF. Complete variable domain (other parts from reference TRBV7-8 and TRBJ1-2): GAGVSQSPRYKVAKRGQDVALRCDPISGHVSLFWYQQALGQGPEFLTYFQNEAQLDKSGLPSDRFFAERPEGSVSTLKIQRTQQEDSAVYLCASSSTGVYGYTFGSGTRLTVV.

V gene TRBV10-1 combines with J gene TRBJ2-5, with D perhaps TRBD1 (5 bases). Germline V lookup: CDR1 WNHNN, CDR2 SYGVQD (reference sequence). There are 14 residues in the CDR3. Trimming left V 0 bases short and J 3 bases short, with 8 bases between. The CDR3 DNA follows: TGCGCCAGCAGTGAGTCGGGGCTTAAAGAGACCCAGTACTTC. Protein: CASSESGLKETQYF.

The CDR3 DNA follows: TGTGCCAGCAGCTTAGGTCCCCTTAGCGGGATAGGCACAGATACGCAGTATTTT. Translating gives CASSLGPLSGIGTDTQYF. This chain uses TRBV7-6 with TRBJ2-3, with 8 bases aligning to TRBD2. The V and J ends lost 1 base and 1 base, in that order; junction bases with no gene match: 10. CDR3 length: 18 residues. CDR1 is SGHVS and CDR2 is FNYEAQ in the germline V gene. The variable domain in full, with the rest retrieved from reference TRBV7-6 and TRBJ2-3, is GAGVSQSPRYKVTKRGQDVALRCDPISGHVSLYWYRQALGQGPEFLTYFNYEAQQDKSGLPNDRFSAERPEGSISTLTIQRTEQRDSAMYRCASSLGPLSGIGTDTQYFGPGTRLTVL.

This clone was seen once. The chain has TRBV3-1 (or the pseudogene TRBV3-2) and TRBJ1-1, with a possible D match to TRBD1 (5 bases). CDR3 length: 13 residues. Germline V gene lookup returns CDR1 LGHDT and CDR2 YNNKEL (reference sequence). V was cut by 0 bases and J by 4 bases, with 6 bases left in between. The CDR3 DNA is TGTGCCAGCAGCCAAGATACAGGCACTGAAGCTTTCTTT. It encodes CASSQDTGTEAFF.

This clone was detected only a few times. The gene calls are TRBV5-1 and TRBJ2-1; tentative D call: TRBD1 (6 bases). The CDR3 consists of 15 residues. CDR1 and CDR2 (germline): SGHRS, YFSETQ. V lost 0 bases, J lost 6 bases, and 13 bases lay in between. The CDR3 nucleotides are TGCGCCAGCAGCTTGGCCGGGACATGGGGCAATGAGCAGTTCTTC. Translation: CASSLAGTWGNEQFF.

The chain couples TRBV5-4 to TRBJ2-3; 8 bases are a match to TRBD1. This CDR3 spans 16 amino acids. V was clipped by 0 bases and J by 6 bases; unmatched bases: 9. Germline V gene data show CDR1 as SGHNT and CDR2 as YYREEE (reference sequence). The DNA for the CDR3 is TGTGCCAGCAGCTTGGCCGTAAGGACAGGGTCGGATACGCAGTATTTT. Translating gives CASSLAVRTGSDTQYF.

The chain uses TRBV10-3 and TRBJ1-5; no clear D gene. This CDR3 contains 14 residues. Germline V gives CDR1 ENHRY, CDR2 SYGVKD. V lost 8 bases, J lost 2 bases, and 13 bases lay in between. In DNA form, the CDR3 reads TGTGCCATCCATACGGGAAGTGGCAATCAGCCCCAGCATTTT. Protein sequence: CAIHTGSGNQPQHF.

The rearrangement links TRBV30 to TRBJ2-3; tentative D call: TRBD1 (6 bases). This CDR3 has 17 residues. The germline gives CDR1 GTSNPN, CDR2 SVGIG (reference sequence). V lost 2 bases to trimming and J lost 0 bases, with 18 bases between them. Here the CDR3 reads CAWSNPAAGASTDTQYF. In nucleotides, the CDR3 is TGTGCCTGGAGTAACCCCGCCGCAGGGGCTAGCACAGATACGCAGTATTTT.

The rearrangement uses TRBV27 and TRBJ2-7; D is possibly TRBD1 (5 bases). V shed 4 bases and J shed 0 bases, with 10 bases lying between them. This CDR3 has 14 amino acids. Germline CDR1 reads MNHEY; CDR2 reads SMNVEV (reference sequence). CDR3 protein: CASSWGRDSYEQYF. CDR3 nucleotides: TGTGCCAGCAGTTGGGGCAGGGACTCCTACGAGCAGTACTTC.

Concerning this clone itself: A junction boundary mismatches the germline segment, possibly from a read error. The chain has TRBV18 and TRBJ1-3, with 8 bases fitting TRBD1. Germline assignment: CDR1 KGHSH and CDR2 LQKENI. CDR3 length: 14 residues. The CDR3 coding sequence is TGTGCCAGCTCACCAGGACAGGGTGGAGACACCATATATTTT. Protein product: CASSPGQGGDTIYF.

This clone was observed once. This chain joins TRBV5-1 and TRBJ2-2, with 7 bases aligning to TRBD2. CDR1 is SGHRS and CDR2 is YFSETQ in the germline V gene. Losses at the gene ends were 2 bases for V and 4 bases for J; bases not matched to a gene: 8. The CDR3 spans 16 residues. CDR3 DNA sequence: TGCGCCAGCAGCTTAAGGGGTCAGCGGGGCACCGGGGAGCTGTTTTTT. Its protein product is CASSLRGQRGTGELFF.

The V and J genes are TRBV7-5 and TRBJ2-1; the table assigns TRBD1, which was not confirmed against the DNA. TRBV7-5 is tagged as a pseudogene. This CDR3 contains 14 residues. CDR3 nucleotides: TGTGCCAGAAGCCAAGGACAGGAGTACAATGAGCAGTTCTTC. This sequence encodes CARSQGQEYNEQFF.

This chain connects TRBV19 to TRBJ2-1; TRBD2 matches at 9 bases. Germline loops: CDR1 LNHDA, CDR2 SQIVND (reference sequence). The CDR3 sequence is 17 residues long. The trim removed 5 bases at V and 4 bases at J, leaving 12 bases unmatched. The CDR3 is CASSLPSGVGSYNEQFF. The CDR3 DNA sequence: TGTGCCAGTAGTCTCCCTAGCGGGGTTGGGTCATACAATGAGCAGTTCTTC.

The genes are TRBV7-8 and TRBJ1-6; no clear D gene. This CDR3 comprises 13 residues. The V gene's germline CDR1 is SGHVS and CDR2 FQNEAQ. Trimming stripped 5 bases from V and 10 bases from J, with 12 bases between. This CDR3 is CASSPQEGSPLHF. The CDR3 nucleotides are TGTGCCAGCAGCCCCCAGGAGGGCTCACCCCTCCACTTT.

The chain couples TRBV5-4 to TRBJ2-7, with 9 bases identical to TRBD2. CDR1 is SGHNT and CDR2 is YYREEE in the germline V gene (reference sequence). The junction had 7 bases not matched to a gene; V was cut back by 4 bases and J by 2 bases. This CDR3 has 15 amino acids. The CDR3 bases are TGTGCCAGCAGCCCATCTAGCGGGACTGCCTACGAGCAGTACTTC. Encoded protein: CASSPSSGTAYEQYF. Drawing the rest from reference TRBV5-4 and TRBJ2-7, the complete variable domain is ETGVTQSPTHLIKTRGQQVTLRCSSQSGHNTVSWYQQALGQGPQFIFQYYREEENGRGNFPPRFSGLQFPNYSSELNVNALELDDSALYLCASSPSSGTAYEQYFGPGTRLTVT.

This clone was found once. This sequence joins TRBV7-2 and TRBJ1-3, with D perhaps matching TRBD1 (5 bases). The CDR3 sequence is 17 residues long. Germline CDR1 is SGHTA and CDR2 is FQGNSA. Between the trimmed V and J ends, which lost 1 base and 0 bases, there was a span of 13 bases. The chain's CDR3 is CASSLVHRSLSGNTIYF. CDR3 bases: TGTGCCAGCAGCTTAGTCCACAGGAGTCTCTCTGGAAACACCATATATTTT.

J is TRBJ2-5 and V is TRBV9, with a tentative D call TRBD2 (6 bases). The V end lost 3 bases, the J end lost 2 bases, and 14 bases lay between the germline ends. This CDR3 spans 15 amino acids. Germline V lookup: CDR1 SGDLS, CDR2 YYNGEE. CDR3 bases: TGTGCCAGCAGCGCAGGGACTTCCCGGCAAGAGACCCAGTACTTC. Translating it yields CASSAGTSRQETQYF.

The chain couples TRBV2 to TRBJ2-1, with 13 positions matching TRBD2. CDR1 and CDR2 from the germline V gene are SNHLY and FYNNEI. The CDR3 extends over 15 amino acids. V shed 6 bases, J shed 9 bases, and the junction held 8 bases outside the gene matches. CDR3 nucleotides: TGTGCCAGCAGCCTGAGGACTAGCGGGAGTAGTGAGCAGTTCTTC. Translation gives CASSLRTSGSSEQFF.

V usage is TRBV9 and J usage is TRBJ1-2, with 10 bases fitting TRBD1. The CDR3 runs to 15 residues. Trimming removed 3 bases from V and 4 bases from J; junction bases left unmatched: 6. Germline assignment: CDR1 SGDLS and CDR2 YYNGEE. The CDR3 sequence: CASSEWDRGGYGYTF. Here the CDR3 DNA reads TGTGCCAGCAGCGAGTGGGACAGGGGAGGCTATGGCTACACCTTC.

The chain uses TRBV6-2 or TRBV6-3 and TRBJ1-2; no firm D call. Per germline, CDR1 MNHEY and CDR2 SVGEGT. The CDR3 length is 12 residues. Between the trimmed V and J ends, which lost 1 base and 6 bases, there was a span of 6 bases. In DNA, the CDR3 is TGTGCCAGCAGTTACTTCGGGGATGGCTACACCTTC. Residues: CASSYFGDGYTF.

In its sample, this clone was seen once. The chain carries TRBV4-3 and TRBJ2-6, with 10 bases that match TRBD1. CDR1 is LGHNA, CDR2 YSLEER, per germline. The CDR3 length is 20 residues. V gave up 0 bases and J gave up 2 bases; unmatched junction bases: 10. The CDR3 DNA reads as TGCGCCAGCAGCCAAGATTCCGGGACAGGGGTTGGGACTGGGGCCAACGTCCTGACTTTC. It encodes CASSQDSGTGVGTGANVLTF.

This chain uses TRBV7-9 with TRBJ2-7; D is uncertain. Germline CDR1 reads SEHNR; CDR2 reads FQNEAQ (reference sequence). The V gene lost 3 bases and the J gene lost 7 bases, with 16 bases spanning the gap. The CDR3 is 14 amino acids. CDR3 coding DNA: TGTGCCAGCAGCTTTAATTGGGCCCCTTGGGAGCAGTACTTC. This encodes CASSFNWAPWEQYF.

The J gene is TRBJ2-1, the V gene TRBV20-1, with unresolved D. V was shortened by 4 bases and J by 7 bases, with 5 bases between the two germline ends. The CDR3 has 10 amino acids. In germline, CDR1 is DFQATT, CDR2 SNEGSKA (reference sequence). CDR3 sequence: CSATRNEQFF. CDR3 DNA: TGCAGTGCTACCAGGAATGAGCAGTTCTTC.

This clone was found once. The J gene is TRBJ2-7, the V gene TRBV6-2 or TRBV6-3, with a possible D match to TRBD2 (5 bases). V was clipped by 5 bases and J by 0 bases, with 11 bases between them. The CDR3 spans 14 residues. The germline V gene has CDR1 MNHEY and CDR2 SVGEGT. Here the CDR3 DNA reads TGTGCCAGCAGTCCGGACTTCGGCTCCTACGAGCAGTACTTC. It specifies CASSPDFGSYEQYF.

The V gene is TRBV4-3, the J gene TRBJ2-7, with D tentatively TRBD2 (5 bases). Trimming left V 8 bases short and J 2 bases short, with 10 bases between. CDR1 is LGHNA and CDR2 is YSLEER in the germline V gene. CDR3 length: 12 residues. CDR3 loop: CASRGFTYEQYF. For the CDR3, the DNA is TGCGCCAGCCGAGGGTTTACCTACGAGCAGTACTTC.

J is TRBJ2-5 and V is TRBV4-3; perhaps TRBD2 as D (5 bases). CDR3 length: 14 residues. V was cut by 0 bases and J by 7 bases, with 12 bases left in between. CDR1 is LGHNA and CDR2 is YSLEER in the germline V gene. CDR3 in amino acids: CASSQDDGVGTQYF. CDR3 DNA sequence: TGCGCCAGCAGCCAAGATGACGGGGTGGGGACCCAGTACTTC.

The chain couples TRBV7-9 to TRBJ2-2; D not certain. Trimming left V 5 bases short and J 4 bases short, with 14 bases between. The CDR3 runs 15 residues. CDR1 is SEHNR and CDR2 is FQNEAQ in the germline V gene (reference sequence). The CDR3, as DNA: TGTGCCAGCAGCCCCGCTGCGAATCCCACCGGGGAGCTGTTTTTT. Amino acids: CASSPAANPTGELFF.

This clone was detected only a few times. The CDR3 DNA is TGTGCCTGGAGTGTCGGTGGCGGGACGAACACCGGGGAGCTGTTTTTT. This translates into CAWSVGGGTNTGELFF. The J gene is TRBJ2-2, the V gene TRBV30, with D maybe TRBD2 (6 bases). CDR3 length equals 16 residues. Trimming took 0 bases from V and 0 from J, leaving 11 bases between them. Germline CDR1 and CDR2: GTSNPN and SVGIG (reference sequence).